A single TCR beta chain is shown here with its context. Its specificity is not known. This specimen comes from a study of cytomegalovirus exposure and HLA in healthy donors. Broader study findings: It was found in a later analysis that first-cohort TCR clusters tended to co-occur in the 100 to 150 validation repertoires.

TCRdb's copy holds only in-frame clones and misses some; the assay was immunoSEQ multiplex PCR. The sample holds roughly 300,000 clones, approximately 88% seen once. This TCR came from a woman aged 18-29 years in good health and CMV-seronegative. The sequencing input was PBMCs.

The CDR3 DNA is TGTGCCAGCAGCCTAGACAACCTGAACTCCTACGAGCAGTACTTC. Residues: CASSLDNLNSYEQYF. The gene calls are TRBV7-6 and TRBJ2-7; D is unclear. CDR1 is SGHVS, CDR2 FNYEAQ, per germline. CDR3 length: 15 residues. V lost 5 bases to trimming and J lost 0 bases, with 14 bases between them.